What follows are 30 T cell receptor beta chains derived from one specimen sequenced in a study of blood T cell repertoires in COVID-19. Profiled with immunoSEQ multiplex PCR; TCRdb holds only in-frame clones, not every one. This repertoire shows about 140,000 clones, roughly 84% found once; its top ten account for 7.5% to 8.5%. Sequencing was carried out using peripheral blood. The receptor source for this set is a woman in her fifties or sixties with acute or convalescent COVID-19.

The chain couples TRBV15 to TRBJ1-4, with D tentatively TRBD1 (5 bases). The V and J ends lost 0 bases and 6 bases respectively, with 8 bases between them. There are 14 residues in the CDR3. CDR1 and CDR2 (germline): LNHNV, YYDKDF (reference sequence). The CDR3: CATSREGEDEKLFF. The DNA for the CDR3 is TGTGCCACCAGCAGAGAGGGGGAGGATGAAAAACTGTTTTTT.

The chain employs TRBV27 and TRBJ1-2; the match to TRBD1 covers 10 bases. V gave up 8 bases and J gave up 4 bases; unmatched junction bases: 4. CDR3 length: 13 residues. From germline, CDR1 is MNHEY and CDR2 SMNVEV (reference sequence). As DNA, the CDR3 is TGTGCCAGCGCGGACAGGGGGGGCTATGGCTACACCTTC. Translating it yields CASADRGGYGYTF.

This clone was detected only once. The chain joins TRBV4-1 to TRBJ2-4; 10 bases are shared with TRBD1. This CDR3 has 14 amino acids. Trimming took 5 bases from V and 5 from J; bases not matched to a gene: 3. Germline V gene sequence: CDR1 MGHRA, CDR2 YSYEKL. CDR3 sequence: CASSIGTGENIQYF. CDR3 bases: TGCGCCAGCAGCATAGGGACAGGGGAAAACATTCAGTACTTC.

This clone showed up just a few times. The rearrangement joins TRBV10-1 to TRBJ2-7; no definite D call. V was cut by 2 bases and J by 6 bases, with 8 bases left in between. The CDR3 extends over 12 amino acids. The V gene's germline CDR1 is WNHNN and CDR2 SYGVQD (reference sequence). The CDR3, as DNA: TGCGCCAGCAGTGAGAGTCATAGCGAGCAGTACTTC. It codes for CASSESHSEQYF.

The chain links TRBV30 to TRBJ1-3; D is undetermined. Germline assignment: CDR1 GTSNPN and CDR2 SVGIG (reference sequence). CDR3 length: 11 residues. Trimming removed 5 bases at V and 7 bases at J, with 9 bases between. CDR3 sequence (DNA): TGTGCCTGGTTAGCCGGGAACACCATATATTTT. The encoded protein is CAWLAGNTIYF.

This clone was seen a handful of times. This rearrangement joins TRBV4-3 to TRBJ2-2; 11 bases map to TRBD2. J lost 1 base, V lost 3 bases, and 1 base had no gene match. Germline CDR1 LGHNA, CDR2 YSLEER. The CDR3 sequence is 16 residues long. As DNA, the CDR3 is TGCGCCAGCAGCCAGCTAGCGGGGGGGAACACCGGGGAGCTGTTTTTT. This codes for CASSQLAGGNTGELFF.

The rearrangement links TRBV6-5 to TRBJ2-3; TRBD1 matches at 8 bases. Germline trimming cut 6 bases from V and 2 bases from J; bases unmatched to any gene: 4. The germline gives CDR1 MNHEY, CDR2 SVGAGI. CDR3 length: 14 residues. Here the CDR3 reads CASSPGQVTDTQYF. The CDR3 region has the DNA TGTGCCAGCAGCCCGGGACAGGTCACAGATACGCAGTATTTT.

This clone came up once. This sequence joins TRBV28 and TRBJ2-2; 7 bases are shared with TRBD1. Trimming took 6 bases from V and 7 from J; bases not matched to a gene: 5. Germline assignment: CDR1 MDHEN and CDR2 SYDVKM. This CDR3 has 13 amino acids. This CDR3 is CASRSRGIGELFF. Written as DNA, the CDR3 is TGTGCCAGCAGGTCCAGGGGGATCGGGGAGCTGTTTTTT.

V is TRBV3-1 (or the pseudogene TRBV3-2) and J is TRBJ1-1, with D hard to call. Germline loops: CDR1 LGHDT, CDR2 YNNKEL (reference sequence). The CDR3 runs 14 residues. Trimming cost V 6 bases and J 5 bases, with 16 bases left between them. CDR3 nucleotide sequence: TGTGCCAGCAGTTCCTCAGATCTGCGGACTGAAGCTTTCTTT. Protein: CASSSSDLRTEAFF.

V and J are TRBV9 and TRBJ1-1, with 8 bases aligning to TRBD1. Germline V lookup: CDR1 SGDLS, CDR2 YYNGEE. There are 16 residues in the CDR3. Unmatched junction bases numbered 8, after V lost 0 bases and J lost 4 bases. CDR3 region: CASSVADRGWGTEAFF. The DNA of the CDR3 is TGTGCCAGCAGCGTAGCAGACAGGGGCTGGGGCACTGAAGCTTTCTTT.

The chain couples TRBV30 to TRBJ1-5; D is ambiguous. The V gene's germline CDR1 is GTSNPN and CDR2 SVGIG (reference sequence). CDR3 length: 13 amino acids. V lost 0 bases and J 7 bases, leaving 10 bases between the germline ends. CDR3 nucleotide sequence: TGTGCCTGGAGTGTATCGGGCGGGCAGCCCCAGCATTTT. Its protein is CAWSVSGGQPQHF.

The V gene is TRBV4-1, the J gene TRBJ2-3, with TRBD2 matching 10 bases. CDR1 MGHRA and CDR2 YSYEKL come from the germline V gene. CDR3 size: 17 residues. Unmatched junction bases numbered 9, after V lost 2 bases and J lost 4 bases. The CDR3 DNA sequence: TGCGCCAGCAGCCAATGGCAGCGGGGGGGCTGGGCAGATACGCAGTATTTT. Protein: CASSQWQRGGWADTQYF.

This chain uses TRBV5-4 with TRBJ2-7; 11 bases fit TRBD1. The CDR3 is 15 residues long. Per germline, CDR1 SGHNT and CDR2 YYREEE (reference sequence). J was trimmed by 4 bases and V by 7 bases; bases with no gene match: 10. This chain's CDR3 is CASRGQGALLYEQYF. For the CDR3, the DNA is TGTGCCAGCCGCGGACAGGGGGCGCTTCTATACGAGCAGTACTTC.

This clone has only one observation. The CDR3 region has the DNA TGCGCCAGCAGCCAAGAATTAAGGGGAACTAATGAAAAACTGTTTTTT. Translated: CASSQELRGTNEKLFF. The chain couples TRBV4-1 to TRBJ1-4; D possibly corresponds to TRBD1 (5 bases). The CDR3 extends over 16 amino acids. V was cut by 0 bases and J by 1 base, with 9 bases left in between. Germline V lookup: CDR1 MGHRA, CDR2 YSYEKL.

The genes are TRBV30 and TRBJ1-1; 7 positions agree with TRBD1. The CDR3 is 15 residues long. The V gene's germline CDR1 is GTSNPN and CDR2 SVGIG (reference sequence). After removal of 3 bases from V and 0 bases from J, the junction contained 7 bases not matched to a gene. DNA for the CDR3: TGTGCCTGGAGCGCGATGACAGGGTTGAACACTGAAGCTTTCTTT. Amino acids: CAWSAMTGLNTEAFF.

The chain is built from TRBV5-1 and TRBJ2-1; 13 bases agree with TRBD2. Unmatched junction bases numbered 7, after V lost 3 bases and J lost 7 bases. Germline CDR1 reads SGHRS; CDR2 reads YFSETQ. The CDR3 is 16 amino acids. DNA for the CDR3: TGCGCCAGCAGCTCGCACACTAGCGGGGGGGCAAATGAGCAGTTCTTC. It translates to CASSSHTSGGANEQFF.

This clone was counted between two and nine times. The V and J genes are TRBV5-1 and TRBJ1-1; 9 positions match TRBD1. The germline V gene encodes CDR1 SGHRS and CDR2 YFSETQ. V dropped 4 bases and J dropped 10; count of bases not matched to a gene: 14. The CDR3 loop spans 15 amino acids. CDR3 region: CASSPARQQGAGAFF. DNA for the CDR3: TGCGCCAGCAGCCCGGCTAGGCAACAGGGGGCAGGAGCTTTCTTT. Full variable domain (outside the CDR3, taken from reference TRBV5-1 and TRBJ1-1): KAGVTQTPRYLIKTRGQQVTLSCSPISGHRSVSWYQQTPGQGLQFLFEYFSETQRNKGNFPGRFSGRQFSNSRSEMNVSTLELGDSALYLCASSPARQQGAGAFFGQGTRLTVV.

The chain recombines TRBV28 with TRBJ1-1; weak D call: TRBD1 (5 bases). Germline values: CDR1 MDHEN, CDR2 SYDVKM. With 7 bases removed from V and 1 base from J, the gap between germline ends came to 7 bases. CDR3 size: 12 residues. The CDR3 DNA is TGTGCCAGCATTACAGGGAACACTGAAGCTTTCTTT. The encoded protein is CASITGNTEAFF. The full variable domain, completed using reference TRBV28 and TRBJ1-1, is DVKVTQSSRYLVKRTGEKVFLECVQDMDHENMFWYRQDPGLGLRLIYFSYDVKMKEKGDIPEGYSVSREKKERFSLILESASTNQTSMYLCASITGNTEAFFGQGTRLTVV.

This sequence joins TRBV6-2 or TRBV6-3 and TRBJ2-2; D unclear. Trimming took off 0 bases at V and 2 bases at J, with 10 bases between the two ends. The CDR3 runs to 16 residues. Germline CDR1 and CDR2: MNHEY and SVGEGT. Written as DNA, the CDR3 is TGTGCCAGCAGTTACTCTGGCCTCGCTAACACCGGGGAGCTGTTTTTT. Translation: CASSYSGLANTGELFF.

V and J are TRBV27 and TRBJ1-2, with D possibly matching TRBD1 (5 bases). CDR1 is MNHEY, CDR2 SMNVEV, per germline (reference sequence). This CDR3 comprises 17 residues. V was clipped by 2 bases and J by 4 bases, with 20 bases between them. The CDR3 bases are TGTGCCAGCAGTTTAAAAGCGTTCTCACAGGAAACCTATGGCTACACCTTC. Its protein is CASSLKAFSQETYGYTF.

The DNA for the CDR3 is TGTGCCAGCAGCTTGGCGGGTGAAAAACTGTTTTTT. Translated, it gives CASSLAGEKLFF. This rearrangement joins TRBV5-4 to TRBJ1-4; D not certain. V was pared by 0 bases and J by 7 bases, with 4 bases between. The CDR3 consists of 12 residues. The germline CDR1 and CDR2 sequences are SGHNT and YYREEE (reference sequence). The full variable domain, in which reference TRBV5-4 and TRBJ1-4 provide the parts outside the CDR3, is ETGVTQSPTHLIKTRGQQVTLRCSSQSGHNTVSWYQQALGQGPQFIFQYYREEENGRGNFPPRFSGLQFPNYSSELNVNALELDDSALYLCASSLAGEKLFFGSGTQLSVL.

This rearrangement joins TRBV7-2 to TRBJ2-5; tentatively, D is TRBD2 (6 bases). CDR1 is SGHTA, CDR2 FQGNSA, per germline. The CDR3 contains 14 residues. V lost 3 bases, J lost 3 bases, and 11 bases lay in between. CDR3 nucleotide sequence: TGTGCCAGCAGCTTCGGACCTAGCGAAGAGACCCAGTACTTC. This gives the protein CASSFGPSEETQYF.

V and J are TRBV6-2 or TRBV6-3 and TRBJ1-4, with D perhaps TRBD1 (6 bases). Germline CDR1 and CDR2: MNHEY and SVGEGT. CDR3 size: 18 residues. The V gene lost 5 bases and the J gene lost 0 bases, with 19 bases spanning the gap. CDR3 in amino acids: CASSRSRGGGTTNEKLFF. The CDR3 nucleotides read TGTGCCAGCAGTCGTAGCAGGGGAGGGGGTACAACTAATGAAAAACTGTTTTTT.

This chain uses TRBV19 with TRBJ2-2, with TRBD2 identical over 12 bases. In germline, CDR1 is LNHDA, CDR2 SQIVND (reference sequence). V lost 2 bases and J lost 6; bases outside the gene matches: 1. The length of the CDR3 is 15 residues. The CDR3 loop reads CASSILAGGSGELFF. CDR3 in DNA: TGTGCCAGTAGTATACTAGCGGGGGGGTCCGGGGAGCTGTTTTTT.

This chain connects TRBV27 to TRBJ1-2; D gene unclear. CDR3 size: 11 residues. Germline values: CDR1 MNHEY, CDR2 SMNVEV (reference sequence). V lost 7 bases, J lost 7 bases, and 10 bases lay in between. CDR3 protein: CASIGFGGYTF. The CDR3 DNA is TGTGCCAGCATCGGTTTCGGTGGCTACACCTTC.

This clone appeared once. The V call is TRBV18, the J call TRBJ2-7, with D perhaps TRBD1 (6 bases). Per germline, CDR1 KGHSH and CDR2 LQKENI. This CDR3 comprises 13 residues. V lost 1 base to trimming and J lost 5 bases, with 9 bases between them. The CDR3 DNA is TGTGCCAGCTCACCACAGAACAGGGACGAGCAGTACTTC. Its protein product is CASSPQNRDEQYF.

The rearrangement links TRBV6-2 or TRBV6-3 to TRBJ2-3; D is uncertain. This CDR3 is built from 18 residues. Deletions cut 0 bases from V and 6 bases from J, with 22 bases between. The germline V gene encodes CDR1 MNHEY and CDR2 SVGEGT. The CDR3 reads CASSYSFSSSRVSDTQYF. The DNA for the CDR3 is TGTGCCAGCAGTTACTCGTTCTCCTCCTCTCGCGTTTCGGATACGCAGTATTTT.

J is TRBJ1-2 and V is TRBV9, with TRBD1 identical over 12 bases. Unmatched junction bases numbered 11, after V lost 7 bases and J lost 7 bases. Germline CDR1 and CDR2: SGDLS and YYNGEE. CDR3 size: 15 residues. CDR3 coding DNA: TGTGCCAGCGGACACCCCGGGACAGGGGGCGGTGGCTACACCTTC. Its translation is CASGHPGTGGGGYTF.

This clone was recorded only once. The genes are TRBV30 and TRBJ1-5; D may be TRBD1 (5 bases). V lost 5 bases, J lost 3 bases, and 14 bases lay in between. CDR3 length: 14 residues. Per the germline V gene, CDR1 is GTSNPN and CDR2 is SVGIG (reference sequence). Here the CDR3 DNA reads TGTGCCTGGGGGGCCCTGGCACCCAATCAGCCCCAGCATTTT. Its protein product is CAWGALAPNQPQHF. Supplemented by reference TRBV30 and TRBJ1-5, the full variable domain reads SQTIHQWPATLVQPVGSPLSLECTVEGTSNPNLYWYRQAAGRGLQLLFYSVGIGQISSEVPQNLSASRPQDRQFILSSKKLLLSDSGFYLCAWGALAPNQPQHFGDGTRLSIL.

The V and J genes are TRBV4-1 and TRBJ2-5; 9 bases align to TRBD2. CDR1 is MGHRA and CDR2 is YSYEKL in the germline V gene. J gave up 0 bases and V 5 bases, and 7 bases lay outside the gene matches. The CDR3 consists of 16 residues. The CDR3 is CASSAAGGFDQETQYF. The CDR3 nucleotides read TGCGCCAGCAGCGCTGCGGGGGGGTTCGACCAAGAGACCCAGTACTTC.